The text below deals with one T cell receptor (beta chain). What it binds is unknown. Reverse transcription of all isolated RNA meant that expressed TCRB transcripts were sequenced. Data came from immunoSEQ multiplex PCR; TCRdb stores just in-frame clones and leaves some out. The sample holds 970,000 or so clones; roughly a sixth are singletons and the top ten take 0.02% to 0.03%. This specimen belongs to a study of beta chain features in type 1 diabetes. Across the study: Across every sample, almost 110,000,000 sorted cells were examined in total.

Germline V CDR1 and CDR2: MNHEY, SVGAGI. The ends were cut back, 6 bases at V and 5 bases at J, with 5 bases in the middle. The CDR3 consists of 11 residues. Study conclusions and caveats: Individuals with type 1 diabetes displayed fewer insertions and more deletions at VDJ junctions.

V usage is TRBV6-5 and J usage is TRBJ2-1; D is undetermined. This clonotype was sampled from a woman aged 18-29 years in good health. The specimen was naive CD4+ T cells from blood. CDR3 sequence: CASRINNEQFF. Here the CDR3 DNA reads TGTGCCAGCAGGATAAACAATGAGCAGTTCTTC.